This T cell receptor beta chain comes out of a study of cytomegalovirus exposure and HLA in healthy donors. Study findings and constraints: Only CMV serostatus was available as immune exposure information.

This CDR3 spans 15 amino acids. V was pared by 2 bases and J by 5 bases, with 8 bases of the junction left unmatched. The germline gives CDR1 SGHNT, CDR2 YYREEE (reference sequence). Amplification used 60 Vbeta primers and 13 Jbeta primers. Original processing notes: The authors later counted some 76 million unique TCR beta chains, 9.5 million to 11 million of them shared. The data were produced by immunoSEQ multiplex PCR, yet TCRdb's version contains in-frame clones alone and is incomplete. Clone size and V and J calls were adopted from that table, with D and trimming inferred from the DNA. The sample comprises roughly 130,000 clones, around 80% of which are singletons, and 4.5% to 5.5% rests with the top ten. Regarding this clone: The target antigen is unknown.

This cohort consisted of healthy bone marrow donors. Sequencing used PBMCs. The sequence was collected from a man aged 25-40 years in good health and CMV-seronegative. The chain couples TRBV5-4 to TRBJ2-5, with 8 bases aligning to TRBD1. CDR3 sequence: CASSLAPDRDETQYF. The CDR3 DNA sequence: TGTGCCAGCAGCTTAGCCCCGGACAGGGACGAGACCCAGTACTTC. Combining the CDR3 with reference TRBV5-4 and TRBJ2-5 gives the whole variable domain ETGVTQSPTHLIKTRGQQVTLRCSSQSGHNTVSWYQQALGQGPQFIFQYYREEENGRGNFPPRFSGLQFPNYSSELNVNALELDDSALYLCASSLAPDRDETQYFGPGTRLLVL.